These 30 T cell receptor beta chains came from one sample sequenced in a study of human T cells and chemical hapten exposure. TCRdb analysed the RACE reads with MiXCR anew, one entry per CDR3 protein. This sample carries fewer than 150,000 distinct CDR3 sequences, roughly 12% of them seen once, and the ten largest clones take around 1.4%. Time point defined: patch test 2, 6 weeks after DPC sensitization. Regarding treatment: therapeutic diphenylcyclopropenone sensitization with weekly scalp DPC. The sample in question was whole blood, obtained in connection with sensitization to the hapten diphenylcyclopropenone (DPC). The receptors were gathered from a woman aged 50 to 60 with alopecia areata. Some clones in this sample may be carry-over from other donors' samples.

This clonotype was picked up many times. The rearrangement joins TRBV27 to TRBJ1-2; D ambiguous. The CDR3 has 14 amino acids. Germline V CDR1 and CDR2: MNHEY, SMNVEV (reference sequence). Trimming removed 1 base from V and 4 bases from J, with 10 bases in between. CDR3 sequence reads: CASSLYSASYGYTF. As DNA, the CDR3 is TGTGCCAGCAGTTTATATTCAGCCTCCTATGGCTACACCTTC.

This clonotype has only a few counts. This chain joins TRBV2 and TRBJ1-2; 7 bases align to TRBD1. V lost 3 bases, J lost 4 bases, and 5 bases stayed unmatched. There are 14 residues in the CDR3. The V gene's germline CDR1 is SNHLY and CDR2 FYNNEI. CDR3 amino acids: CASSDGTVTYGYTF. The DNA for the CDR3 is TGTGCCAGCAGTGATGGGACAGTAACCTATGGCTACACCTTC. Looking up the rest from reference TRBV2 and TRBJ1-2 gives the full variable domain: EPEVTQTPSHQVTQMGQEVILRCVPISNHLYFYWYRQILGQKVEFLVSFYNNEISEKSEIFDDQFSVERPDGSNFTLKIRSTKLEDSAMYFCASSDGTVTYGYTFGSGTRLTVV.

The chain joins TRBV28 to TRBJ2-1; tentatively, D is TRBD1 or TRBD2 (6 bases each). The CDR3 loop spans 12 amino acids. Trimming left V 3 bases short and J 9 bases short, with 9 bases between. Per the germline V gene, CDR1 is MDHEN and CDR2 is SYDVKM. The CDR3 reads CASSFRGREQFF. CDR3 DNA sequence: TGTGCCAGCAGTTTTCGGGGGCGTGAGCAGTTCTTC.

This clonotype came up a few times. The chain couples TRBV5-5 to TRBJ2-7; TRBD1 aligns across 8 bases. After removal of 3 bases from V and 5 bases from J, the junction contained 10 bases not matched to a gene. Germline V lookup: CDR1 SGHKS, CDR2 YYEKEE (reference sequence). The CDR3 is 15 amino acids. CDR3 residues: CASSSFQGADDEQYF. Here the CDR3 DNA reads TGTGCCAGCAGCTCCTTCCAGGGGGCGGACGACGAGCAGTACTTC.

The sample holds many counts of this clonotype. V usage is TRBV28 and J usage is TRBJ2-4; D is possibly TRBD2 (6 bases). Trimming removed 5 bases at V and 0 bases at J, with 14 bases between. CDR3 length equals 16 residues. The germline V gene has CDR1 MDHEN and CDR2 SYDVKM. CDR3 sequence: CASSQIAVLAKNIQYF. The DNA of the CDR3 is TGTGCCAGCAGTCAGATAGCGGTTCTAGCCAAAAACATTCAGTACTTC.

The chain carries TRBV14 and TRBJ2-1; 9 nucleotides match TRBD2. V trimming: 5 bases; J trimming: 10 bases; junction bases outside the gene matches: 18. The CDR3 extends over 17 amino acids. Germline V gene sequence: CDR1 SGHDN, CDR2 FVKESK. The CDR3 reads CASSRGFGSGSRLEQFF. The CDR3 coding sequence is TGTGCCAGCAGCAGGGGGTTTGGTAGCGGGAGTAGGTTGGAGCAGTTCTTC. Supplemented by reference TRBV14 and TRBJ2-1, the full variable domain reads EAGVTQFPSHSVIEKGQTVTLRCDPISGHDNLYWYRRVMGKEIKFLLHFVKESKQDESGMPNNRFLAERTGGTYSTLKVQPAELEDSGVYFCASSRGFGSGSRLEQFFGPGTRLTVL.

V and J are TRBV6-5 and TRBJ2-3, with a weak D call TRBD2 (5 bases). Germline values: CDR1 MNHEY, CDR2 SVGAGI. The germline V and J ends were trimmed by 6 bases and 1 base, with 8 bases remaining between them. This CDR3 has 13 residues. In DNA form, the CDR3 reads TGTGCCAGCAGGCCGAGGGGCACAGATACGCAGTATTTT. Its protein is CASRPRGTDTQYF.

This clonotype has ten or more counts. This chain uses TRBV18 with TRBJ1-5; no clear D. Trimming took off 0 bases at V and 2 bases at J, with 5 bases between the two ends. The germline CDR1 and CDR2 sequences are KGHSH and LQKENI. CDR3 size: 14 residues. The CDR3: CASSPPGGNQPQHF. The DNA of the CDR3 is TGTGCCAGCTCACCACCGGGTGGCAATCAGCCCCAGCATTTT.

As regards this clonotype: A single base separates this from a much larger clone, so it may be a read error. The conserved phenylalanine or tryptophan is not found at the CDR3 terminus, so this likely reflects a read error. The J gene is TRBJ1-1, the V gene TRBV28; no reliable D call. CDR3 length: 13 amino acids. Looked up from germline, CDR1 is MDHEN and CDR2 is SYDVKM. The V gene lost 3 bases and the J gene lost 1 base, with 6 bases spanning the gap. Here the CDR3 DNA reads TGTGCCAGCAGTTTCGAGACGAACACTGAAGCTTTCTCT. The encoded protein is CASSFETNTEAFS.

Concerning this clonotype itself: The junction and the germline gene differ at one end; a read error may be behind it. The genes are TRBV20-1 and TRBJ1-5; 9 bases align to TRBD1. From germline, CDR1 is DFQATT and CDR2 SNEGSKA (reference sequence). The CDR3 loop spans 15 amino acids. CDR3 sequence: CSAGTGLYSNQTQHF. The CDR3 nucleotides read TGCAGTGCTGGGACAGGGTTATATAGCAATCAGACCCAGCATTTT.

The V call is TRBV3-1, the J call TRBJ2-2, with a possible D match to TRBD2 (5 bases). The CDR3 extends over 16 amino acids. Germline CDR1 LGHDT, CDR2 YNNKEL (reference sequence). Deletions cut 3 bases from V and 0 bases from J, with 11 bases between. The CDR3: CASSQLSGSNTGELFF. CDR3 DNA: TGTGCCAGCAGCCAGCTGAGCGGATCGAACACCGGGGAGCTGTTTTTT.

This clonotype was recorded many times. The rearrangement links TRBV20-1 to TRBJ2-1, with TRBD2 matching over 10 bases. Germline assignment: CDR1 DFQATT and CDR2 SNEGSKA (reference sequence). The V and J ends lost 3 bases and 5 bases, in that order; junction bases with no gene match: 7. The CDR3 is made up of 15 amino acids. Here the CDR3 reads CSARAGTSVNNEQFF. In DNA, the CDR3 is TGCAGTGCTAGGGCCGGGACTAGCGTGAACAATGAGCAGTTCTTC.

This clonotype was seen ten or more times. The V and J genes are TRBV6-6 and TRBJ1-2, with D possibly TRBD1 on 5 matching bases. This CDR3 region has 14 residues. Germline V lookup: CDR1 MNHNY, CDR2 SVGAGI (reference sequence). V shed 0 bases and J shed 10 bases, with 15 bases lying between them. This CDR3 is CASSYSMTARDYTF. DNA for the CDR3: TGTGCCAGCAGTTACTCCATGACAGCGAGGGACTACACCTTC.

A remark on this clonotype: A much larger clone lies one base from this, so it may be a read error. J is TRBJ1-1 and V is TRBV3-1; 11 positions match TRBD1. V lost 1 base and J lost 5; bases outside the gene matches: 3. CDR1 LGHDT and CDR2 YNNKEL come from the germline V gene (reference sequence). The CDR3 contains 15 residues. The DNA of the CDR3 is TGTGCCAGCAGCCAAGGAGGGACAGGGGGTACTGAAGCTTTCTTT. This gives the protein CASSQGGTGGTEAFF.

This clonotype showed up just a few times. The chain employs TRBV20-1 and TRBJ2-1; perhaps TRBD1 as D (5 bases). The CDR3 runs to 17 residues. Germline V gene data show CDR1 as DFQATT and CDR2 as SNEGSKA (reference sequence). Trimming removed 0 bases from V and 0 bases from J, with 15 bases in between. The CDR3 protein is CSARDLKGSSSYNEQFF. CDR3 coding DNA: TGCAGTGCTAGAGATCTCAAGGGGTCTAGCTCCTACAATGAGCAGTTCTTC.

This sequence joins TRBV27 and TRBJ1-1, with no clear D. The V gene lost 3 bases and the J gene lost 1 base, with 9 bases spanning the gap. The germline gives CDR1 MNHEY, CDR2 SMNVEV (reference sequence). The CDR3 has 14 amino acids. As DNA, the CDR3 is TGTGCCAGCAGTTTTCACCGGGAGAACACTGAAGCTTTCTTT. Residues: CASSFHRENTEAFF.

Note on this clonotype: A much larger clone lies one base from this, so it may be a read error. The V and J genes are TRBV6-1 and TRBJ1-6; maybe TRBD1 (5 bases). This CDR3 is 15 amino acids long. Germline CDR1 is MNHNS and CDR2 is SASEGT. The CDR3 DNA is TGTGCCAGCAGTGAGGGGCGACCGATAAATTCACACCTCCACTTT. As protein: CASSEGRPINSHLHF.

This clonotype was seen ten or more times. The chain is built from TRBV7-6 and TRBJ2-1; 11 bases are shared with TRBD2. V lost 1 base to trimming and J lost 6 bases; unmatched junction nucleotides: 11. The CDR3 is 18 amino acids. Germline V CDR1 and CDR2: SGHVS, FNYEAQ. The CDR3 bases are TGTGCCAGCAGCTTAGAGAGCGGGACGGGACTAGCGGCCAATGAGCAGTTCTTC. Its protein is CASSLESGTGLAANEQFF.

V and J are TRBV19 and TRBJ2-3; tentatively, D is TRBD2 (6 bases). This CDR3 contains 16 residues. Trimming stripped 3 bases from V and 1 base from J, with 14 bases between. Germline-derived CDR1 and CDR2 are LNHDA and SQIVND (reference sequence). CDR3 in amino acids: CASSIRRGSRTDTQYF. CDR3 nucleotides: TGTGCCAGTAGTATTAGGCGGGGCTCACGCACAGATACGCAGTATTTT.

This clonotype was counted ten times or more. V is TRBV7-3 and J is TRBJ2-2; 9 bases fit TRBD2. This CDR3 has 16 amino acids. The trim removed 2 bases at V and 4 bases at J, leaving 5 bases unmatched. Per the germline V gene, CDR1 is SGHTA and CDR2 is FQGTGA. CDR3 coding DNA: TGTGCCAGCAGCTTACGTCCTAGCGGGACCACCGGGGAGCTGTTTTTT. Its protein product is CASSLRPSGTTGELFF.

This clonotype was detected ten times or more. The CDR3 loop is CASSQAGTGVSLNTEAFF. CDR3 coding DNA: TGTGCCAGCAGCCAAGCCGGGACAGGGGTCTCCCTGAACACTGAAGCTTTCTTT. The chain carries TRBV14 and TRBJ1-1; 10 bases are a match to TRBD1. The germline V gene encodes CDR1 SGHDN and CDR2 FVKESK. V lost 1 base, J lost 0 bases, and 8 bases stayed unmatched. The CDR3 totals 18 residues.

This clonotype was recorded at least ten times. The rearrangement uses TRBV11-2 and TRBJ2-2, with D perhaps TRBD1 (6 bases). Trimming removed 5 bases at V and 8 bases at J, with 15 bases between. Looked up from germline, CDR1 is SGHAT and CDR2 is FQNNGV. The CDR3 has 14 amino acids. The CDR3, as DNA: TGTGCCAGCAGCCGACGGACAGCTGCAGGGGAGCTGTTTTTT. It yields the protein CASSRRTAAGELFF.

There are many counts of this clonotype. The rearrangement joins TRBV27 to TRBJ2-7, with TRBD1 matching over 9 bases. The CDR3 is made up of 16 amino acids. Germline assignment: CDR1 MNHEY and CDR2 SMNVEV (reference sequence). With 3 bases clipped from V and 4 bases from J, the junction kept 10 bases outside the gene matches. Written as DNA, the CDR3 is TGTGCCAGCAGTTTTGGGACAGGGAGGGGATTATACGAGCAGTACTTC. Protein sequence: CASSFGTGRGLYEQYF.

The rearrangement links TRBV29-1 to TRBJ2-7, with no clear D. This CDR3 is 15 amino acids long. Germline assignment: CDR1 SQVTM and CDR2 ANQGSEA. V was shortened by 4 bases and J by 0 bases, with 16 bases between the two germline ends. The CDR3 region is CSVVPSPDLSYEQYF. CDR3 nucleotide sequence: TGCAGCGTTGTCCCGTCTCCGGATCTCTCCTACGAGCAGTACTTC.

This clonotype was detected ten times or more. This sequence joins TRBV28 and TRBJ2-7; no definite D call. Trimming shortened V by 3 bases and J by 6 bases, and 9 bases separated the two germline ends. The CDR3 covers 12 residues. Germline values: CDR1 MDHEN, CDR2 SYDVKM. The CDR3 sequence: CASSFARSEQYF. The CDR3 region has the DNA TGTGCCAGCAGTTTTGCCAGATCCGAGCAGTACTTC.

This clonotype showed up many times. V is TRBV5-5 and J is TRBJ2-7; perhaps TRBD1 as D (6 bases). This CDR3 has 13 residues. Trimming stripped 2 bases from V and 1 base from J, with 7 bases between. Looked up from germline, CDR1 is SGHKS and CDR2 is YYEKEE (reference sequence). The CDR3 spells CASSFGTSYEQYF. The CDR3 coding sequence is TGTGCCAGCAGCTTTGGGACATCCTACGAGCAGTACTTC.

V usage is TRBV21-1 and J usage is TRBJ1-2; whether TRBD1, the table's D call, matches the DNA was not checked. TRBV21-1 is given as a pseudogene. The CDR3 is 17 residues long. Here the CDR3 reads CASGSYSLGSPNYGYTF. CDR3 sequence (DNA): TGTGCCAGCGGGTCCTATTCCCTGGGGAGTCCTAACTATGGCTACACCTTC.

The chain is built from TRBV2 and TRBJ1-1, with 7 bases fitting TRBD1. Germline V CDR1 and CDR2: SNHLY, FYNNEI. The V and J ends lost 3 bases and 3 bases, in that order; junction bases with no gene match: 10. The CDR3 spans 16 residues. The CDR3 nucleotides read TGTGCCAGCAGTGATGGGAGGGGGCAAAGTGACACTGAAGCTTTCTTT. The encoded protein is CASSDGRGQSDTEAFF.

This clonotype was counted only a few times. The chain carries TRBV11-2 and TRBJ2-2; TRBD2 matches 12 bases. This CDR3 is 18 amino acids long. CDR1 is SGHAT and CDR2 is FQNNGV in the germline V gene. V dropped 1 base and J dropped 4; count of bases not matched to a gene: 7. DNA of the CDR3: TGTGCCAGCAGCTTAGGCCCTAGCGGGAGGGCGGTCACCGGGGAGCTGTTTTTT. As protein: CASSLGPSGRAVTGELFF.

This clonotype was counted at least ten times. This chain links TRBV29-1 with TRBJ2-3, with 12 bases identical to TRBD2. The V segment lost 0 bases and the J segment 4 bases; nucleotides outside the gene matches: 5. The CDR3 is made up of 16 amino acids. Germline V gene data show CDR1 as SQVTM and CDR2 as ANQGSEA. This CDR3 reads CSVEDARLAGADTQYF. In nucleotides, the CDR3 is TGCAGCGTTGAAGATGCTAGACTAGCGGGAGCAGATACGCAGTATTTT.